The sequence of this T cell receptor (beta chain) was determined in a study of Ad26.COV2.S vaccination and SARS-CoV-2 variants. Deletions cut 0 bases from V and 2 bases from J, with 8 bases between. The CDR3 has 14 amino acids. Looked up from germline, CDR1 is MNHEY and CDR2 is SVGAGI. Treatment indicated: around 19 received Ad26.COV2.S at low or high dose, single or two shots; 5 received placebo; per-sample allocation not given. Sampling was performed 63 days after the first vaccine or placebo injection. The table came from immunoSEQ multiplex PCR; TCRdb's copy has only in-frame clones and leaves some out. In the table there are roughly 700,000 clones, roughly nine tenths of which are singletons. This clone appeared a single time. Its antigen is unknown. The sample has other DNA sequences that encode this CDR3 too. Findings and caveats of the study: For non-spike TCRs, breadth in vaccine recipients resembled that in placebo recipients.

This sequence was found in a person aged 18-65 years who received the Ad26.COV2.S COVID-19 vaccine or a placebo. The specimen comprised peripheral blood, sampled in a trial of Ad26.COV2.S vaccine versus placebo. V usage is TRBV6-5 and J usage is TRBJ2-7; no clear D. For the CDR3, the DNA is TGTGCCAGCAGTTACTCGATAGGAACCTACGAGCAGTACTTC. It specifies CASSYSIGTYEQYF.